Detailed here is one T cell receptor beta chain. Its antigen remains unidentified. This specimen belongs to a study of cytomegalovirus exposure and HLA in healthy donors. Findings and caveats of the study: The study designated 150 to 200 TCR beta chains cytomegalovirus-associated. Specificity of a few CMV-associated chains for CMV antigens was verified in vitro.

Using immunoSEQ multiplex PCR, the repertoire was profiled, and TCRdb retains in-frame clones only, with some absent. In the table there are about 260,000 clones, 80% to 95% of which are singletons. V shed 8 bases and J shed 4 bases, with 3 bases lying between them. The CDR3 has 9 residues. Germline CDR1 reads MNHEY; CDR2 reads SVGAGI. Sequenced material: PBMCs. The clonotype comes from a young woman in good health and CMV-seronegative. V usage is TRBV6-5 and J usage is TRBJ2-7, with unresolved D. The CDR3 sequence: CASGYEQYF. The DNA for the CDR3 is TGTGCCAGCGGGTACGAGCAGTACTTC.